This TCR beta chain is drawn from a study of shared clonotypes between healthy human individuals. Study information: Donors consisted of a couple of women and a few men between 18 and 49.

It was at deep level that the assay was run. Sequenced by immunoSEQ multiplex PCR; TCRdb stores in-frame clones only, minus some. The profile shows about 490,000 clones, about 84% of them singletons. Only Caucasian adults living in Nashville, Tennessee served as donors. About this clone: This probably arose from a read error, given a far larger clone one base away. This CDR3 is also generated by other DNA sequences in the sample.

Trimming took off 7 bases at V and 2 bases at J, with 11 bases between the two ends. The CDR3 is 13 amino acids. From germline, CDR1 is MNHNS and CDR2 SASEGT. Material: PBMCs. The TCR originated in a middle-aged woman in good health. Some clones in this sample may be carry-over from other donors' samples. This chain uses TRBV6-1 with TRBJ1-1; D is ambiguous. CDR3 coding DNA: TGTGCCAGCAAAGGAGCAGCTAACACTGAAGCTTTCTTT. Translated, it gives CASKGAANTEAFF.